This TCR beta chain comes out of a study of Graves' ophthalmopathy and Graves' hyperthyroidism. Study-wide background: Sampling took place at initial diagnosis, with peripheral blood obtained before any treatment. Overall study findings and caveats: Most clonotypes expanded in thyroid above 0.001 frequency were present in blood too.

Trimming stripped 1 base from V and 4 bases from J, with 11 bases between. The CDR3 length is 15 residues. From germline, CDR1 is MGHRA and CDR2 YSYEKL. CDR3 regions of TCR beta were amplified from RNA transcripts. Second-round multiplex PCR followed a first-round RT-PCR using HTBI primers. Using its own MiXCR run on the multiplex PCR reads, TCRdb lists one record per CDR3 protein. The sample has about 240,000 distinct CDR3 sequences, around 50% seen once; the top ten hold around half. PBMCs originated in roughly 9.3 ml of fresh peripheral blood. This clonotype was counted a few times. Its antigen is currently unknown.

The rearrangement uses TRBV4-1 and TRBJ1-5; D call uncertain. This clonotype was obtained from an adult man with Graves' ophthalmopathy. Sequencing was performed on peripheral blood. CDR3 DNA sequence: TGCGCCAGCAGCCAAGGAAGGTTTGGAAATCAGCCCCAGCATTTT. Amino acid sequence: CASSQGRFGNQPQHF.